This T cell receptor beta chain is from a study of cytomegalovirus exposure and HLA in healthy donors. Turning to this clone: Its antigen is as yet unknown.

This CDR3 contains 15 residues. Per germline, CDR1 GTSNPN and CDR2 SVGIG (reference sequence). The V gene end was trimmed by 4 bases and the J gene end by 4 bases; junction bases not matched to a gene: 11. General observations from the study: Rarity characterized most TCR sequences, yet some public TCRs appeared in many donors. Associated with cytomegalovirus, according to the listing, were about 160 TCR beta chains.

Sequenced by immunoSEQ multiplex PCR; TCRdb stores in-frame clones only, minus some. This repertoire shows 150,000 to 200,000 clones, about 81% found once; its top ten account for about 1.2%. This sequence originates from a woman aged 25 to 39 in good health and CMV-seronegative. Sample: PBMCs. V is TRBV30 and J is TRBJ2-3; 7 nucleotides agree with TRBD2. The CDR3 is CAWKSRSGDADTQYF. The CDR3 DNA follows: TGTGCCTGGAAGTCTAGGAGCGGGGACGCAGATACGCAGTATTTT. Supplemented by reference TRBV30 and TRBJ2-3, the full variable domain reads SQTIHQWPATLVQPVGSPLSLECTVEGTSNPNLYWYRQAAGRGLQLLFYSVGIGQISSEVPQNLSASRPQDRQFILSSKKLLLSDSGFYLCAWKSRSGDADTQYFGPGTRLTVL.